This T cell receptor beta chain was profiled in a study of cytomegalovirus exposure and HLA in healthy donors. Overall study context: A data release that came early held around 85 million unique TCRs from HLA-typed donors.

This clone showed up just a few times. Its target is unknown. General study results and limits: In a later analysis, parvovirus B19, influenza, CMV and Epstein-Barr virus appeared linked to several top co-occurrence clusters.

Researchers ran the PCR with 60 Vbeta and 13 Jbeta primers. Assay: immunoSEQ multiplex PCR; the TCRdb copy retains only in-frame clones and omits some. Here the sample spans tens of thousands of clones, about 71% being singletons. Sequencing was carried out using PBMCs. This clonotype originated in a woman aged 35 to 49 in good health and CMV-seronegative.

The CDR3 region is CASDAGTAYNEQFF. CDR3 nucleotides: TGTGCCAGCGATGCCGGGACAGCTTACAATGAGCAGTTCTTC. V gene TRBV7-9 combines with J gene TRBJ2-1, with TRBD1 matching over 7 bases. The V gene end was trimmed by 8 bases and the J gene end by 4 bases; junction bases not matched to a gene: 8. CDR1 is SEHNR, CDR2 FQNEAQ, per germline (reference sequence). The CDR3 length is 14 residues.